A selection of T cell receptor beta chains follows, all from one sample in a study of T-cell reconstitution after alpha-beta-depleted transplantation in children. TCRdb analysed the PCR reads with MiXCR anew, one entry per CDR3 protein. The profile covers 380,000 or so distinct CDR3 sequences, with less than 15% appearing a single time and around 4.5% taken by the ten largest. This material consisted of PBMCs, taken from the stem cell graft. Every receptor here comes from a human donor who donated a stem cell graft to a child with Fanconi anemia. Each CDR3 is given with its conserved first and last residue. D genes are given only for firm matches. Clone size is not always given. Where it is, it says once, few, many or a class for expanded clones.

v_gene	abundance	j_gene	d_gene	CDR3nt	CDR3aa
TRBV5-1	many	TRBJ1-1	NA	TGCGCCAGCAGTTGGGGACGGAATGACATGAACACTGAAGCTTTCTTT	CASSWGRNDMNTEAFF
TRBV29-1	once	TRBJ1-2	NA	TGCAGCGTCGGGTTGTCAGGGAGGAGGAAAGCTAACTATGGCTACACCTTC	CSVGLSGRRKANYGYTF
TRBV20-1	few	TRBJ1-3	NA	TGCAGTGCGGAGGGGACCGACTCTGGAAACACCATATATTTT	CSAEGTDSGNTIYF
TRBV7-2	NA	TRBJ2-1	TRBD2	TGTGCCAGCAGCCCGGGGACTAGCGGGGGTAGTGAGCAGTTCTTC	CASSPGTSGGSEQFF
TRBV7-2	few	TRBJ2-1	TRBD2	TGTGCCAGCACCCCTCAGCGGCGGGGGAACAATGAGCAGTTCTTC	CASTPQRRGNNEQFF
TRBV15	NA	TRBJ1-1	NA	TGTGCCACCAGCAGTGATCAAAGGGGCAGCGGGGGGACTGAAGCTTTCTTT	CATSSDQRGSGGTEAFF
TRBV11-3	many	TRBJ2-2	NA	TGTGCCAGCAGCCCCCGTGGCACGGCCGGGGAGCTGTTTTTT	CASSPRGTAGELFF
TRBV28	NA	TRBJ1-2	NA	TGTGCCAGCAGTTTATCCGCAGGGAGGGGAGGCTACACCTTC	CASSLSAGRGGYTF
TRBV5-6	NA	TRBJ2-2	NA	TGTGCCAGCAGCTTAAGGCAGACTCTTCCGACCGGGGAGCTGTTTTTT	CASSLRQTLPTGELFF
TRBV29-1	many	TRBJ2-1	TRBD2	TGCAGCGTTTTGCGGGGGGCCTTCTACAATGAGCAGTTCTTC	CSVLRGAFYNEQFF
TRBV9	few	TRBJ2-2	TRBD1	TGTGCCAGCAGCGTAGGACCCGGGACAGGGGCAACCGGGGAGCTGTTTTTT	CASSVGPGTGATGELFF
TRBV7-2	NA	TRBJ1-6	TRBD1	TGTGCCAGCAGCTTAGTTCCAGGGGGAATCGGTAATTCACCCCTCCACTTT	CASSLVPGGIGNSPLHF
TRBV20-1	NA	TRBJ2-7	NA	TGCAGTGCTAGAGGGCGGAGGGGAAACCCTCCTGACGAGCAGTACTTC	CSARGRRGNPPDEQYF
TRBV6-2/TRBV6-3	few	TRBJ2-1	TRBD2	TGTGCCAGCAGCTTCTCCCCCGCCGGGACTAGCGGGGGGCATGAGCAGTTCTTC	CASSFSPAGTSGGHEQFF
TRBV20-1	many	TRBJ1-1	NA	TGCAGTGCCAAACAGAAGAACACTGAAGCTTTCTTT	CSAKQKNTEAFF
TRBV12-3/TRBV12-4	NA	TRBJ1-5	TRBD1	TGTGCCAGCAGTGTACAGGGGATCCATCAGCCCCAGCATTTT	CASSVQGIHQPQHF
TRBV9	NA	TRBJ1-1	NA	TGTGCCAGCAGCGTAGTAGCCGGGACTCCAAATCTCAACACTGAAGCTTTCTTT	CASSVVAGTPNLNTEAFF
TRBV9	many	TRBJ1-1	NA	TGTGCCAGCAGCCCGAAGGGACCGACAGCTGAAGCTTTCTTT	CASSPKGPTAEAFF
TRBV5-1	NA	TRBJ1-2	NA	TGCGCCAGCAGCTTGCGGCAGGATAGCTATGGCTACACCTTC	CASSLRQDSYGYTF
TRBV11-2	many	TRBJ2-1	NA	TGTGCCAGCAGCTTTGATGAGCAGTTCTTC	CASSFDEQFF
TRBV19	few	TRBJ1-2	NA	TGTGCCAGTAGTACCTGGGGACCGGATGGCTATGGCTACACCTTC	CASSTWGPDGYGYTF
TRBV7-6	NA	TRBJ1-4	TRBD1	TGTGCCAGCAGCGGGTCGACAGGGGGCCTTGAAAAACTGTTTTTT	CASSGSTGGLEKLFF
TRBV6-4	NA	TRBJ2-1	NA	TGTGCCAGCAGCCGAGAAGGGGGGCTCTACAATGAGCAGTTCTTC	CASSREGGLYNEQFF
TRBV30	NA	TRBJ2-2	NA	TGTGCCTGTAGACCTGATATCCCGTACAGGGATAACACCGGGGAGCTGTTTTTT	CACRPDIPYRDNTGELFF
TRBV6-2/TRBV6-3	many	TRBJ2-1	NA	TGTGCCAGCAGTTTATCGGGGAACAATGAGCAGTTCTTC	CASSLSGNNEQFF
TRBV4-3	few	TRBJ2-2	TRBD1	TGCGCCAGCGGCAGGGGGTCCAACACCGGGGAGCTGTTTTTT	CASGRGSNTGELFF
TRBV29-1	many	TRBJ1-1	TRBD1	TGCAGCGCTGGGACAGGGGTAACTGAAGCTTTCTTT	CSAGTGVTEAFF
TRBV5-1	few	TRBJ2-7	TRBD2	TGCGCCAGCAGCAAAGACGGGGGGGCCTACGAGCAGTACTTC	CASSKDGGAYEQYF
TRBV13	many	TRBJ2-1	NA	TGTGCCAGCAGCTTAGTGTTGATCGATGAGCAGTTCTTC	CASSLVLIDEQFF
TRBV5-6	NA	TRBJ2-7	NA	TGTGCCAGCAGCTTTCTACGAAACGAGCAGTACTTC	CASSFLRNEQYF